This TCR beta chain emerged from a study of T cell responses to AZD1222 COVID-19 vaccine. General study results and limits: Regions 160-218 and 743-854 dominated among vaccine-associated CD4 TCRs spanning spike. Clonal diversity may have been underestimated, and the donors were mostly white British, with more females than males. Only a handful of AZD1222 recipients, several in all, had baseline seropositivity.

Worth noting for this clone: The antigen is undetermined.

Sequencing used immunoSEQ multiplex PCR; TCRdb keeps in-frame clones, though not all of them. Of under 150,000 clones listed, approximately 90% were seen once; the top ten hold 5.2%. Sequences were derived from peripheral blood, sampled on day 0 of AZD1222 vaccination. This clonotype was obtained from an adult in good health.

This chain's CDR3 is CASSHGPTGGEQFF. DNA of the CDR3: TGTGCCAGCAGCCATGGTCCCACGGGTGGTGAGCAGTTCTTC. This chain connects TRBV14 to TRBJ2-1, with unresolved D. Germline CDR1 and CDR2: SGHDN and FVKESK. CDR3 length: 14 amino acids. V lost 3 bases and J lost 9, with 15 bases in between.